The T cell receptor beta chain described here comes from a study of cytomegalovirus exposure and HLA in healthy donors. V lost 5 bases, J lost 4 bases, and 16 bases lay in between. The CDR3 is made up of 15 amino acids. The germline gives CDR1 SGHTA, CDR2 FQGTGA. Profiled with immunoSEQ multiplex PCR; TCRdb holds only in-frame clones, not every one. The sample consists of roughly 180,000 clones, about nine tenths of them appearing once. Sequencing was carried out using PBMCs. The gene calls are TRBV7-3 and TRBJ2-3, with unresolved D. The receptor was isolated from a man between 25 and 39 years old in good health and CMV-seropositive. The CDR3 spells CASSTHSRAPDTQYF. The CDR3 DNA reads TGTGCCAGCAGCACGCACTCGCGTGCGCCAGATACGCAGTATTTT.